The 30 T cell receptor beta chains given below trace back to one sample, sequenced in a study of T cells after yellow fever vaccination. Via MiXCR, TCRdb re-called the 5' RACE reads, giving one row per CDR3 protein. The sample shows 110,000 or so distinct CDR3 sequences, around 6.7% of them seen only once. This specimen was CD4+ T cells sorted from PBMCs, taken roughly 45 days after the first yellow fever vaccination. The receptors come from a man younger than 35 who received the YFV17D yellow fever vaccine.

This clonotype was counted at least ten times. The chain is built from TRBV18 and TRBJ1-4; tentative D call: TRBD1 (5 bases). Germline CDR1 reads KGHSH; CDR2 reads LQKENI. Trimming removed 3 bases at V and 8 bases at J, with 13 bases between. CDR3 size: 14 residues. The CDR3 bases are TGTGCCAGCTCACCGTCCGGGGGGAAAGAAAAACTGTTTTTT. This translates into CASSPSGGKEKLFF.

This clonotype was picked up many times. CDR3 loop: CASSYRPYEKLFF. The DNA of the CDR3 is TGTGCCAGCAGTTACAGGCCCTATGAAAAACTGTTTTTT. The chain is built from TRBV6-5 and TRBJ1-4, with no clear D. The germline V gene encodes CDR1 MNHEY and CDR2 SVGAGI. Trimming took 2 bases from V and 6 from J, leaving 7 bases between them. This CDR3 region has 13 residues.

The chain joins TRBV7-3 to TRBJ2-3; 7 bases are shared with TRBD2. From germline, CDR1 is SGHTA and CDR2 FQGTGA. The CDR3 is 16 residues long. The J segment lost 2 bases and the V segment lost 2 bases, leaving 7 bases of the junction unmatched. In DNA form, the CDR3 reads TGTGCCAGCAGCTTAGTTCCTAGCGGATCCACAGATACGCAGTATTTT. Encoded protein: CASSLVPSGSTDTQYF.

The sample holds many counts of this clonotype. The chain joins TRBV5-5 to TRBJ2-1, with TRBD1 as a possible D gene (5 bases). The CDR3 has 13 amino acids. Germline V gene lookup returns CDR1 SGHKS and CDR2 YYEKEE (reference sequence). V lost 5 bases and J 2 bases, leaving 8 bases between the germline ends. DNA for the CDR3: TGTGCCAGCAGGACGGACACCTACAATGAGCAGTTCTTC. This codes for CASRTDTYNEQFF.

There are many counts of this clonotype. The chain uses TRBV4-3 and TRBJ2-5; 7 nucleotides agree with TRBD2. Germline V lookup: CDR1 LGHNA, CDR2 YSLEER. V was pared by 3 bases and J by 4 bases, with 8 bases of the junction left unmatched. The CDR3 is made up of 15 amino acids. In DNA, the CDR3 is TGCGCCAGCAGCCAGATCGGGGAGGGCGTAGAGACCCAGTACTTC. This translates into CASSQIGEGVETQYF.

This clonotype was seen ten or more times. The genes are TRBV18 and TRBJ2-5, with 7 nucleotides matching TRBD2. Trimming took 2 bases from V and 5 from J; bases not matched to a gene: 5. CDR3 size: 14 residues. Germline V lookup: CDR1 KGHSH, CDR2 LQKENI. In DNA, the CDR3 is TGTGCCAGCTCACCAGCCGGGGGGATGGAGACCCAGTACTTC. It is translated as CASSPAGGMETQYF.

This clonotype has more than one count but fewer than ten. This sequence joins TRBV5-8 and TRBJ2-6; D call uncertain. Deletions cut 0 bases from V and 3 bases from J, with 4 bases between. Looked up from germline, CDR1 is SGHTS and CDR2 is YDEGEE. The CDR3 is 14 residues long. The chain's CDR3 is CASSLDVGANVLTF. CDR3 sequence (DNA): TGTGCCAGCAGCTTGGATGTTGGGGCCAACGTCCTGACTTTC.

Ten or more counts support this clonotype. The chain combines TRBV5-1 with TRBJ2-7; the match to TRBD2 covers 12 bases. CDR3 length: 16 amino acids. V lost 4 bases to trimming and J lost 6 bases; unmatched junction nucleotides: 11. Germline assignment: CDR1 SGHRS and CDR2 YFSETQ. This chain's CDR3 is CASSERASGGAFEQYF. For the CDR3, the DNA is TGCGCCAGCAGCGAGAGGGCTAGCGGGGGGGCCTTCGAGCAGTACTTC.

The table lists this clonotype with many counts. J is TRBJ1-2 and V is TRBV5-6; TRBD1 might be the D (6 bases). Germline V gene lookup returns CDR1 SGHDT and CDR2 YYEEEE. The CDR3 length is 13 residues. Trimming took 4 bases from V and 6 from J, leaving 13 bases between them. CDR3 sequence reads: CASSPGQMNGYTF. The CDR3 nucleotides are TGTGCCAGCAGCCCCGGACAGATGAATGGCTACACCTTC.

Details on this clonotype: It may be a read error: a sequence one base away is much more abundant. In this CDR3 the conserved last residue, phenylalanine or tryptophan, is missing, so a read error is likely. The CDR3 nucleotides read TGTGCCAGCAGTTATATGACGGTTGGTGCGCAGTATTCT. It is translated as CASSYMTVGAQYS. This chain joins TRBV27 and TRBJ2-3, with D unclear. V gave up 4 bases and J gave up 10 bases, with 15 bases separating them. CDR1 and CDR2 (germline): MNHEY, SMNVEV (reference sequence). The CDR3 loop spans 13 amino acids.

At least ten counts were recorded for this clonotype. Written as DNA, the CDR3 is TGTGCCAGCAGCTTAGGCTCCCCCTATGGCTACACCTTC. The encoded protein is CASSLGSPYGYTF. The chain employs TRBV7-9 and TRBJ1-2; D is unclear. Trimming left V 1 base short and J 4 bases short, with 7 bases between. Germline values: CDR1 SEHNR, CDR2 FQNEAQ (reference sequence). This CDR3 is built from 13 residues.

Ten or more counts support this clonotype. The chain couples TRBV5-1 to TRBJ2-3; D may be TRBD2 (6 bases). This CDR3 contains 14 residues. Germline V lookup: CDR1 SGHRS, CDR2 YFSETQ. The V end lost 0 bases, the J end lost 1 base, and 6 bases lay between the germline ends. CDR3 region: CASSLGEGTDTQYF. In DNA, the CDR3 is TGCGCCAGCAGCTTGGGGGAGGGCACAGATACGCAGTATTTT.

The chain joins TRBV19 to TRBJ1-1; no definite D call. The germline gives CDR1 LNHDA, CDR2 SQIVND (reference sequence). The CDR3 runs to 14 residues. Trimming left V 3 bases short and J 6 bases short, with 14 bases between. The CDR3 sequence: CASSMGSGSSEAFF. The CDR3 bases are TGTGCCAGTAGTATGGGTTCGGGATCGTCTGAAGCTTTCTTT.

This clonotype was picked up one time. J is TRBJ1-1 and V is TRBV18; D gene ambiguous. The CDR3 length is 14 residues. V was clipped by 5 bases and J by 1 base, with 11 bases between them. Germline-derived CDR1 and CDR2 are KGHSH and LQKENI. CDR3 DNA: TGTGCCAGCTCATTTGCTGGAGAGAACACTGAAGCTTTCTTT. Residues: CASSFAGENTEAFF. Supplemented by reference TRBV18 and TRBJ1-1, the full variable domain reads NAGVMQNPRHLVRRRGQEARLRCSPMKGHSHVYWYRQLPEEGLKFMVYLQKENIIDESGMPKERFSAEFPKEGPSILRIQQVVRGDSAAYFCASSFAGENTEAFFGQGTRLTVV.

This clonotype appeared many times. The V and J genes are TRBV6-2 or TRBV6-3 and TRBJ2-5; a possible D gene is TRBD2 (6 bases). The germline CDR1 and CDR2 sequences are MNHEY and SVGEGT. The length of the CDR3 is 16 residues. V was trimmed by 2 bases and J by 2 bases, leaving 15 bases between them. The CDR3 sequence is CASSYPSGDRQETQYF. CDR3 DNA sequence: TGTGCCAGCAGTTACCCCTCGGGGGATCGTCAAGAGACCCAGTACTTC.

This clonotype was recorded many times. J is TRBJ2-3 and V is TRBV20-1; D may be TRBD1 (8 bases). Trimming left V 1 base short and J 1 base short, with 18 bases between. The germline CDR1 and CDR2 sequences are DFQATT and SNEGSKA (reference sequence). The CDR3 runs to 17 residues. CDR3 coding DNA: TGCAGTGCTAGAGCTCTTGGACAGGGAGGGCGCACAGATACGCAGTATTTT. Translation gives CSARALGQGGRTDTQYF.

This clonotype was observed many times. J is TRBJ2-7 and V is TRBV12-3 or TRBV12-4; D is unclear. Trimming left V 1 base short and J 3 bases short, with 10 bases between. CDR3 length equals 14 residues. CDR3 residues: CASSLGQNFYEQYF. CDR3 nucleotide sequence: TGTGCCAGCAGTTTAGGGCAGAACTTCTACGAGCAGTACTTC.

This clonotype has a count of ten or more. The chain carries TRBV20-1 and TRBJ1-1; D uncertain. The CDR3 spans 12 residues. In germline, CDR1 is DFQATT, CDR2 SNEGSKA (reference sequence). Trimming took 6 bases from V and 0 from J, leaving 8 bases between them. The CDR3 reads CSAPALNTEAFF. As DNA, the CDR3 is TGCAGTGCCCCCGCTCTGAACACTGAAGCTTTCTTT.

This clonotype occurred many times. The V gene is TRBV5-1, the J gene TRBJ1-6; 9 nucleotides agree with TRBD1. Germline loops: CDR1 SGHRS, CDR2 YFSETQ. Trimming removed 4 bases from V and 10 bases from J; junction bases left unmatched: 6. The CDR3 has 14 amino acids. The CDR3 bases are TGCGCCAGCAGCCTGGGACAGGGAAACTCACCCCTCCACTTT. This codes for CASSLGQGNSPLHF.

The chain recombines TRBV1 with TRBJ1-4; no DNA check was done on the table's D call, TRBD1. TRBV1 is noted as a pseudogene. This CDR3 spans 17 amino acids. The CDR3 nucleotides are TGCACCAGCAGACTGACAGGGGGCGTCCGAACTAATGAAAAACTGTTTTTT. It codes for CTSRLTGGVRTNEKLFF.

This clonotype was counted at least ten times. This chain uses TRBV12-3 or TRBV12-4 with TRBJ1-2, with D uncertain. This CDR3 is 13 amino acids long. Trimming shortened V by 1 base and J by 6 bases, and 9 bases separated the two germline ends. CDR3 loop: CASSLGRNDGYTF. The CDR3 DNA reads TGTGCCAGCAGTTTAGGCAGGAATGATGGCTACACCTTC.

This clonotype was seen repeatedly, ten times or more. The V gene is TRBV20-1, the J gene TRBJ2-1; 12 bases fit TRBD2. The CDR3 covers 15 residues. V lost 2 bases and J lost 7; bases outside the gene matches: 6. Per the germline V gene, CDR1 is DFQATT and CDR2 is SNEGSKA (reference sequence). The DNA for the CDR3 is TGCAGTGCTAGAACCCTAGCGGGGGGGCCAAATGAGCAGTTCTTC. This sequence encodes CSARTLAGGPNEQFF.

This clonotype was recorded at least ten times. In DNA, the CDR3 is TGTGCCAGCAGCCCAAGGCGGCGCACGCAGTATTTT. It translates to CASSPRRRTQYF. The genes are TRBV6-6 and TRBJ2-3; no clear D. Germline V gene sequence: CDR1 MNHNY, CDR2 SVGAGI (reference sequence). V lost 6 bases to trimming and J lost 9 bases, with 13 bases between them. The CDR3 runs 12 residues.

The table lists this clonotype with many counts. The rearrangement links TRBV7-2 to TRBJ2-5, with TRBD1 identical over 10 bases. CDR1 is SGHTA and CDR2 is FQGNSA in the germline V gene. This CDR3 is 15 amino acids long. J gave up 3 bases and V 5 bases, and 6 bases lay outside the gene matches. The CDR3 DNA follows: TGTGCCAGCAGCAGGGACAGGGGTACCAAAGAGACCCAGTACTTC. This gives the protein CASSRDRGTKETQYF.

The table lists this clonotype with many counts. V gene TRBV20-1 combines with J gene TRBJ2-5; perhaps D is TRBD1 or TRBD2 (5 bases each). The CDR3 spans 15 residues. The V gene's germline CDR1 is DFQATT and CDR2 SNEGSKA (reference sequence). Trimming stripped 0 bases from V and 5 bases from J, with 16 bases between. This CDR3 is CSARDLGAQGETQYF. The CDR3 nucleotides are TGCAGTGCTAGAGATCTCGGGGCCCAAGGGGAGACCCAGTACTTC.

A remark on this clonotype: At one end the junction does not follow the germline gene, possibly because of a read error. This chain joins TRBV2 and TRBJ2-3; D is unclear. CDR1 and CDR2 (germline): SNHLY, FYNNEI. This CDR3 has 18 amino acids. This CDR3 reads CACSCVVLLSSDLDTQYF. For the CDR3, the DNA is TGTGCCTGCAGCTGCGTGGTCCTATTATCTTCAGACTTGGATACGCAGTATTTT.

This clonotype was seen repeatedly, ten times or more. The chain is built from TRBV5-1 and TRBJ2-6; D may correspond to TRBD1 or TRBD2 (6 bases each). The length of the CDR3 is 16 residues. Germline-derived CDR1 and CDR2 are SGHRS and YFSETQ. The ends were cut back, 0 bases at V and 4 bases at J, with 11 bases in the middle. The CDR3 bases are TGCGCCAGCAGCTTGGATAGGGGGGCAGGGGCCAACGTCCTGACTTTC. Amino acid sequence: CASSLDRGAGANVLTF. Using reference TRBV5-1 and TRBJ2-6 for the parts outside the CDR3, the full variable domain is KAGVTQTPRYLIKTRGQQVTLSCSPISGHRSVSWYQQTPGQGLQFLFEYFSETQRNKGNFPGRFSGRQFSNSRSEMNVSTLELGDSALYLCASSLDRGAGANVLTFGAGSRLTVL.

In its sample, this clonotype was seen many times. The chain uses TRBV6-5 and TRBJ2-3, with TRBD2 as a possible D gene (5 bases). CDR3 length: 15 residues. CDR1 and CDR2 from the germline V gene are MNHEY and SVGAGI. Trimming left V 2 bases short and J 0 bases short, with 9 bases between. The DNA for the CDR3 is TGTGCCAGCAGTTACGACTATCCTAGCACAGATACGCAGTATTTT. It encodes CASSYDYPSTDTQYF.

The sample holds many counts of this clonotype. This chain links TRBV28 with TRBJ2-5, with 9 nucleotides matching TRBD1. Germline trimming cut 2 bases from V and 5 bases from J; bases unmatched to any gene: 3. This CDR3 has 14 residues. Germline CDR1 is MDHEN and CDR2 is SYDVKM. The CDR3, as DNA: TGTGCCAGCAGTTTACCGACAGGGGGTGAGACCCAGTACTTC. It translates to CASSLPTGGETQYF.

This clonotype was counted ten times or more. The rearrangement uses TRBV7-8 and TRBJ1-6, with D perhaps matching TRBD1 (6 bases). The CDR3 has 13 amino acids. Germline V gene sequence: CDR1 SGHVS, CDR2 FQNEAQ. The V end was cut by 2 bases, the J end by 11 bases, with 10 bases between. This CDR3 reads CASSLQGQTPLHF. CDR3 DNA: TGTGCCAGCAGCTTACAGGGGCAGACACCCCTCCACTTT.